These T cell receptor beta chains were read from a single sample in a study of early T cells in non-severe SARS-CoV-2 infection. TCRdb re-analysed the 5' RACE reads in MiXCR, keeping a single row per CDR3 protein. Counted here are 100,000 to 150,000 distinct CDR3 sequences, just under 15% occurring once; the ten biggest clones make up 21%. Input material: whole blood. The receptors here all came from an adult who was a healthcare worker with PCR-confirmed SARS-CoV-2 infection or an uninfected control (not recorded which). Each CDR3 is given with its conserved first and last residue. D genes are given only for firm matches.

CDR3aa: CATSSGGAVSTDTQYF
j_gene: TRBJ2-3
d_gene: TRBD2
v_gene: TRBV12-3/TRBV12-4

CDR3aa: CASRDRGKNIQYF
j_gene: TRBJ2-4
d_gene: TRBD1
v_gene: TRBV10-2

CDR3aa: CASSLGAEQGTEAFF
j_gene: TRBJ1-1
d_gene: NA
v_gene: TRBV5-4

CDR3aa: CASSLFRRFNTGELFF
j_gene: TRBJ2-2
d_gene: NA
v_gene: TRBV11-2

CDR3aa: CSIGGGTLGGEQYF
j_gene: TRBJ2-7
d_gene: NA
v_gene: TRBV29-1

CDR3aa: CASSITRQGKDEQFF
j_gene: TRBJ2-1
d_gene: NA
v_gene: TRBV21-1

CDR3aa: CSPQRGEQETQYF
j_gene: TRBJ2-5
d_gene: TRBD2
v_gene: TRBV20-1

CDR3aa: CASSFRGGSYEQYF
j_gene: TRBJ2-7
d_gene: TRBD2
v_gene: TRBV12-3/TRBV12-4

CDR3aa: CASSRTGGDEKLFF
j_gene: TRBJ1-4
d_gene: NA
v_gene: TRBV12-3/TRBV12-4

CDR3aa: CASSLGDREWGSPLHF
j_gene: TRBJ1-6
d_gene: NA
v_gene: TRBV3-1

CDR3aa: CASSPPGANVLTF
j_gene: TRBJ2-6
d_gene: NA
v_gene: TRBV7-9

CDR3aa: CASSVGLGLAQETQYF
j_gene: TRBJ2-5
d_gene: TRBD2
v_gene: TRBV9

CDR3aa: CASSILGGREEQYF
j_gene: TRBJ2-7
d_gene: NA
v_gene: TRBV7-9

CDR3aa: CASRRTAGNTIYF
j_gene: TRBJ1-3
d_gene: NA
v_gene: TRBV27

CDR3aa: CASQTGFSYNEQFF
j_gene: TRBJ2-1
d_gene: NA
v_gene: TRBV30

CDR3aa: CASSQDPLVLTF
j_gene: TRBJ2-6
d_gene: NA
v_gene: TRBV4-2

CDR3aa: CASRLTGAETQYF
j_gene: TRBJ2-5
d_gene: TRBD1
v_gene: TRBV6-5

CDR3aa: CASSRVVASNQPQHF
j_gene: TRBJ1-5
d_gene: NA
v_gene: TRBV19

CDR3aa: CATSGESAGGYEQYF
j_gene: TRBJ2-7
d_gene: NA
v_gene: TRBV24-1

CDR3aa: CASSSGRDDEQFF
j_gene: TRBJ2-1
d_gene: NA
v_gene: TRBV7-3

CDR3aa: CSARDMKGKPNEQFF
j_gene: TRBJ2-1
d_gene: NA
v_gene: TRBV20-1

CDR3aa: CASSLLPMGGGYTF
j_gene: TRBJ1-2
d_gene: NA
v_gene: TRBV12-3/TRBV12-4

CDR3aa: CASSVQEGFVSSPLHF
j_gene: TRBJ1-6
d_gene: NA
v_gene: TRBV2

CDR3aa: CASSSLGSTGNRRYF
j_gene: TRBJ2-7
d_gene: NA
v_gene: TRBV12-3/TRBV12-4

CDR3aa: CASSVGGGSSYNEQFF
j_gene: TRBJ2-1
d_gene: TRBD2
v_gene: TRBV9

CDR3aa: CACWTGSNYGYTF
j_gene: TRBJ1-2
d_gene: TRBD1
v_gene: TRBV30

CDR3aa: CASSPTRGGRTDTQYF
j_gene: TRBJ2-3
d_gene: NA
v_gene: TRBV7-9

CDR3aa: CSARPETHPNGYTF
j_gene: TRBJ1-2
d_gene: NA
v_gene: TRBV20-1

CDR3aa: CASSSAGSLPQHF
j_gene: TRBJ1-5
d_gene: NA
v_gene: TRBV6-6

CDR3aa: CASSLGVSLGNTIYF
j_gene: TRBJ1-3
d_gene: NA
v_gene: TRBV5-6

CDR3aa: CSVGDHNTGELFF
j_gene: TRBJ2-2
d_gene: NA
v_gene: TRBV29-1

CDR3aa: CASSQGPQGSYNEQFF
j_gene: TRBJ2-1
d_gene: NA
v_gene: TRBV3-1

CDR3aa: CSVDSQGDNYGYTF
j_gene: TRBJ1-2
d_gene: TRBD1
v_gene: TRBV29-1

CDR3aa: CASSLAGTATEAFF
j_gene: TRBJ1-1
d_gene: TRBD1
v_gene: TRBV12-3/TRBV12-4

CDR3aa: CASSVTQGRQETQYF
j_gene: TRBJ2-5
d_gene: NA
v_gene: TRBV9

CDR3aa: CASSHPGTAGCF
j_gene: TRBJ1-2
d_gene: NA
v_gene: TRBV4-1

CDR3aa: CASRTQGEANTEAFF
j_gene: TRBJ1-1
d_gene: TRBD1
v_gene: TRBV6-1

CDR3aa: CASSLNPTNPMNTEAFF
j_gene: TRBJ1-1
d_gene: NA
v_gene: TRBV7-6

CDR3aa: CASSSDVHQPQHF
j_gene: TRBJ1-5
d_gene: NA
v_gene: TRBV27

CDR3aa: CSAQDSSSTDTQYF
j_gene: TRBJ2-3
d_gene: NA
v_gene: TRBV20-1

CDR3aa: CASSLGLGTGGEQYF
j_gene: TRBJ2-7
d_gene: NA
v_gene: TRBV5-1

CDR3aa: CASSPRAVGTNEKLFF
j_gene: TRBJ1-4
d_gene: NA
v_gene: TRBV18

CDR3aa: CSALGPADEQYF
j_gene: TRBJ2-7
d_gene: NA
v_gene: TRBV20-1

CDR3aa: CASRNIGQGNTEAFF
j_gene: TRBJ1-1
d_gene: TRBD1
v_gene: TRBV7-9

CDR3aa: CASSSDRGLLGAGELFF
j_gene: TRBJ2-2
d_gene: TRBD1
v_gene: TRBV5-4

CDR3aa: CASSQESSEKLFF
j_gene: TRBJ1-4
d_gene: NA
v_gene: TRBV4-2

CDR3aa: CASSSPTVGRGPYEQYF
j_gene: TRBJ2-7
d_gene: NA
v_gene: TRBV18

CDR3aa: CASSHPDTEAFF
j_gene: TRBJ1-1
d_gene: NA
v_gene: TRBV16

CDR3aa: CASSTRTNTGELFF
j_gene: TRBJ2-2
d_gene: NA
v_gene: TRBV5-1

CDR3aa: CASSDQRGAASGNEQFF
j_gene: TRBJ2-1
d_gene: TRBD2
v_gene: TRBV2

CDR3aa: CASSLSVSGRFYGYTF
j_gene: TRBJ1-2
d_gene: NA
v_gene: TRBV5-6